This T cell receptor beta chain emerged from a study of cytomegalovirus exposure and HLA in healthy donors. On the study more broadly: Early on, a data release was issued that held tens of millions of unique TCRs from HLA-typed donors.

The PCR made use of 60 Vbeta and 13 Jbeta primers. Method: immunoSEQ multiplex PCR; TCRdb's copy keeps in-frame clones and lacks some. The sample lists 150,000 to 200,000 clones, just over 75% occurring once. The receptor was derived from a man between 18 and 29 years old in good health and CMV-seronegative. Sequencing input: PBMCs.

In DNA form, the CDR3 reads TGTGCCATCAGTAATAGCGGGAGGATAAGCAATGAGCAGTTCTTC. It specifies CAISNSGRISNEQFF. V is TRBV10-3 and J is TRBJ2-1; 10 bases map to TRBD2. Trimming took 5 bases from V and 6 from J; bases not matched to a gene: 7. Germline CDR1 and CDR2: ENHRY and SYGVKD. The CDR3 has 15 amino acids.